The clone carrying this T cell receptor (beta chain) was seen a few times. Amplification used 60 Vbeta primers and 13 Jbeta primers. The repertoire was sequenced with immunoSEQ multiplex PCR; TCRdb's copy has only in-frame clones and lacks some. The sample includes more than 150,000 clones, around 80% of them seen just once. This specimen comes from a study of cytomegalovirus exposure and HLA in healthy donors. The CDR3 has 15 residues. V was clipped by 1 base and J by 2 bases; unmatched bases: 0. Per the germline V gene, CDR1 is SGHVS and CDR2 is FQNEAQ. The source material was PBMCs. The V call is TRBV7-8, the J call TRBJ2-5, with 11 bases lining up with TRBD2. The TCR comes from a woman aged 45 to 65 in good health and CMV-seropositive. CDR3 protein: CASSLGLAGQETQYF. CDR3 nucleotide sequence: TGTGCCAGCAGCTTAGGACTAGCGGGGCAAGAGACCCAGTACTTC.